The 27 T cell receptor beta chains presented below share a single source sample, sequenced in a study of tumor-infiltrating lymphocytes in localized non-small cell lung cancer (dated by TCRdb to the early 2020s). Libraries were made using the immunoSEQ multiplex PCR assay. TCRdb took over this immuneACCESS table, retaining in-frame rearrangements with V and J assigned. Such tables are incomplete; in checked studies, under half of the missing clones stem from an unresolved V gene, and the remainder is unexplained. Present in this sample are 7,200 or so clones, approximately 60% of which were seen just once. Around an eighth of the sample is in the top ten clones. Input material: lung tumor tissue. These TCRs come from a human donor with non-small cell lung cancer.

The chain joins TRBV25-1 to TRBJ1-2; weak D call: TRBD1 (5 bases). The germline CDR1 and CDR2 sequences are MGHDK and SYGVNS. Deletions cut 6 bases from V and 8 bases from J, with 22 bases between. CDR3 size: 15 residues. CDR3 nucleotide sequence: TGTGCCAGCAGCTTGGGAGGGGCAGGGCGGGACGGCTACACCTTC. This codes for CASSLGGAGRDGYTF.

The CDR3 coding sequence is TGCAGTGCTAGACACGGAGAGACCCAGTACTTC. Translating gives CSARHGETQYF. V usage is TRBV20-1 and J usage is TRBJ2-5; D remains ambiguous. Between the trimmed V and J ends, which lost 2 bases and 4 bases, there was a span of 5 bases. The CDR3 runs to 11 residues. Germline V gene sequence: CDR1 DFQATT, CDR2 SNEGSKA (reference sequence).

CDR3 DNA: TGTGCCAGCAGCTCGAGTAGCGGGGGTCTCGTATCAACGCAGTATTTT. This sequence encodes CASSSSSGGLVSTQYF. The chain recombines TRBV5-4 with TRBJ2-3, with 9 positions matching TRBD2. From germline, CDR1 is SGHNT and CDR2 YYREEE (reference sequence). The CDR3 is 16 residues long. Unmatched junction bases numbered 14, after V lost 3 bases and J lost 9 bases.

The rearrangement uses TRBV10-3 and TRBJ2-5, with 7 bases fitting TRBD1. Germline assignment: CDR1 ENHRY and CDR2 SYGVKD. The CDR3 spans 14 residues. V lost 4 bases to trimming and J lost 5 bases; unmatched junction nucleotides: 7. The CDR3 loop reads CAISGQGNVETQYF. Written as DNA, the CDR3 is TGTGCCATCAGTGGACAGGGAAACGTGGAGACCCAGTACTTC.

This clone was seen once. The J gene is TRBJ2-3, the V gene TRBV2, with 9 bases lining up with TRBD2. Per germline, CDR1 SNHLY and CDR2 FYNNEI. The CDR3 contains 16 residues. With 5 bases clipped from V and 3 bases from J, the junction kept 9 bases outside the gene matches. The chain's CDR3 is CASSPPSGRRTDTQYF. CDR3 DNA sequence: TGTGCCAGCAGTCCCCCCAGCGGGAGGAGGACAGATACGCAGTATTTT.

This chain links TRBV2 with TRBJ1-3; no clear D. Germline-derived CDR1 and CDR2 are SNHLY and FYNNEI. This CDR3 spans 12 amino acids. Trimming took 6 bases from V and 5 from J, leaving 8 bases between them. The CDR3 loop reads CASSLDRNTIYF. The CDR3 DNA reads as TGTGCCAGCAGCCTAGATAGAAACACCATATATTTT.

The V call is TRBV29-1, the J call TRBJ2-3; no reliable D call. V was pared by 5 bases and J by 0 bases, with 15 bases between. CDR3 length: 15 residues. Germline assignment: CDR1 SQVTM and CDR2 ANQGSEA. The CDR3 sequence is CSVSKGSTSTDTQYF. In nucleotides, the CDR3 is TGCAGCGTTTCAAAGGGATCGACTAGCACAGATACGCAGTATTTT.

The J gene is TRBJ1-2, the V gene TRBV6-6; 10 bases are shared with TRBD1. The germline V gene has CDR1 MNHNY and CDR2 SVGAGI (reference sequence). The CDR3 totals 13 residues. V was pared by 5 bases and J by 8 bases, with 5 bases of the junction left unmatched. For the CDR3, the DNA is TGTGCCAGCAGTAAGACAGGGGGCAGGGGCTACACCTTC. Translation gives CASSKTGGRGYTF.

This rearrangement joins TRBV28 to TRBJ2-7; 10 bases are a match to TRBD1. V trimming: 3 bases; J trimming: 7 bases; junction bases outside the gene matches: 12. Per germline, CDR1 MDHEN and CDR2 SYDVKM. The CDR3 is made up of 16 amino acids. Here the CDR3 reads CASSFGTGALIREQYF. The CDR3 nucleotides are TGTGCCAGCAGTTTCGGGACAGGGGCGTTGATCCGGGAGCAGTACTTC.

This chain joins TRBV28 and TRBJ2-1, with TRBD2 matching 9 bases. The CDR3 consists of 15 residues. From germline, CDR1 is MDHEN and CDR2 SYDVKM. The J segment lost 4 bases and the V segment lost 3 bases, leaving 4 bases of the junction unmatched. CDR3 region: CASSFTREGYNEQFF. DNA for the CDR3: TGTGCCAGCAGTTTTACGCGGGAGGGATACAATGAGCAGTTCTTC.

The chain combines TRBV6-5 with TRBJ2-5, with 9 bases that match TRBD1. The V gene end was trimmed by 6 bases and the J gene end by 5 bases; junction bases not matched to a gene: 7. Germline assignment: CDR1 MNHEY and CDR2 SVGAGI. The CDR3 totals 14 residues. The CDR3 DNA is TGTGCCAGCAGCTCGACAGGGGGATTGGAGACCCAGTACTTC. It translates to CASSSTGGLETQYF.

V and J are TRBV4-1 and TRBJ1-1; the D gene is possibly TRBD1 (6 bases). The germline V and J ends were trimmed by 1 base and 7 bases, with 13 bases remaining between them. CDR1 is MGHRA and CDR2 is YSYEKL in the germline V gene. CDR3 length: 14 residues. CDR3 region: CASSQVARDNEAFF. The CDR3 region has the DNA TGCGCCAGCAGCCAAGTGGCCAGGGACAATGAAGCTTTCTTT.

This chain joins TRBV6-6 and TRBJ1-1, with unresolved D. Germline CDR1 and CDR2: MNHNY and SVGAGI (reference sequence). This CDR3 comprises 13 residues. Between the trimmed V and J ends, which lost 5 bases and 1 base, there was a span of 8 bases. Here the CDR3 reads CASSAKSNTEAFF. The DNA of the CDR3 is TGTGCCAGCAGTGCAAAGTCGAACACTGAAGCTTTCTTT.

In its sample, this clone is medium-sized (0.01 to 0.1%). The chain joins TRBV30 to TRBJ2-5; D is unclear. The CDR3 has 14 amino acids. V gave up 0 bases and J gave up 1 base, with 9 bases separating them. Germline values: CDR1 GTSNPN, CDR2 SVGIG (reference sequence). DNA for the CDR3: TGTGCCTGGAGTGTAAAGGGCAGCCAAGAGACCCAGTACTTC. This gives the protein CAWSVKGSQETQYF.

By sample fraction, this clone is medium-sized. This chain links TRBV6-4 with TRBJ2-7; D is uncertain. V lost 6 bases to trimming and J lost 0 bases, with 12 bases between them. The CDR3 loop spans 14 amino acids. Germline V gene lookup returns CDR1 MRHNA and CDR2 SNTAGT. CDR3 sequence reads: CASSGVVDSYEQYF. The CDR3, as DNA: TGTGCCAGCAGCGGAGTGGTGGACTCCTACGAGCAGTACTTC.

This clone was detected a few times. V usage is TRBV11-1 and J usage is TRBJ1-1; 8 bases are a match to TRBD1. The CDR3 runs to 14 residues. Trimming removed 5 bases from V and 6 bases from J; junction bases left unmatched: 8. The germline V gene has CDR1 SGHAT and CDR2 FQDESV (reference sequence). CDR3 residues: CASSPGQGNAEAFF. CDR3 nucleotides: TGTGCCAGCAGCCCCGGACAGGGAAATGCTGAAGCTTTCTTT. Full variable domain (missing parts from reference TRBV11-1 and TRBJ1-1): EAEVAQSPRYKITEKSQAVAFWCDPISGHATLYWYRQILGQGPELLVQFQDESVVDDSQLPKDRFSAERLKGVDSTLKIQPAELGDSAMYLCASSPGQGNAEAFFGQGTRLTVV.

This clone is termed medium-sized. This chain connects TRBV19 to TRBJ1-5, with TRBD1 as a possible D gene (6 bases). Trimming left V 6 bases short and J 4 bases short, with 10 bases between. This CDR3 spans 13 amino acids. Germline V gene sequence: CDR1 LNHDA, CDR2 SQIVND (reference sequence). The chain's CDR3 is CASSLDRNQPQHF. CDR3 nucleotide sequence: TGTGCCAGTAGCTTAGACAGGAATCAGCCCCAGCATTTT.

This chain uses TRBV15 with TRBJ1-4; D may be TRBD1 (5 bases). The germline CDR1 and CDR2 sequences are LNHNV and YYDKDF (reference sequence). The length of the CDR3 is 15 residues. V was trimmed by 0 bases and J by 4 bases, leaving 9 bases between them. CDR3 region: CATSRDGGHNEKLFF. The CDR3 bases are TGTGCCACCAGCAGAGACGGGGGTCATAATGAAAAACTGTTTTTT.

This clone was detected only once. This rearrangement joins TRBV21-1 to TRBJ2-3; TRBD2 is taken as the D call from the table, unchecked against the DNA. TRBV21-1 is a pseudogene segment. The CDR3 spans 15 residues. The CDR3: CASSATGRRADTQYF. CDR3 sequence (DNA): TGTGCCAGCAGCGCTACCGGGAGGCGGGCAGATACGCAGTATTTT.

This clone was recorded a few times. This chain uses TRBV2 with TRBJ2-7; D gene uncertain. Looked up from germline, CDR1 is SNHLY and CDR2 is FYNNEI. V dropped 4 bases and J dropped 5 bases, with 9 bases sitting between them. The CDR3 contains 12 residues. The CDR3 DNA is TGTGCCAGCAGTGTCGCGCAGGACGAGCAGTACTTC. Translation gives CASSVAQDEQYF.

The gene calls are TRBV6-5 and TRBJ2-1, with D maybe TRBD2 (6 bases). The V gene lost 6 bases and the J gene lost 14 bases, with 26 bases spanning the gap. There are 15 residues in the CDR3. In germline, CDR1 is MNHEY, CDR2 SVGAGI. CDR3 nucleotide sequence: TGTGCCAGCAGCGCGTTATTAGGAGCGGAGGGGCAAAAGTTCTTC. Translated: CASSALLGAEGQKFF.

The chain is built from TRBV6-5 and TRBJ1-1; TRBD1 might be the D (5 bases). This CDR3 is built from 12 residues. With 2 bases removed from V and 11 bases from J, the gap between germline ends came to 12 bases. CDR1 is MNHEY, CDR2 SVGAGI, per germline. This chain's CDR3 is CASSYLGGDAFF. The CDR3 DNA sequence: TGTGCCAGCAGTTACCTGGGGGGGGATGCTTTCTTT.

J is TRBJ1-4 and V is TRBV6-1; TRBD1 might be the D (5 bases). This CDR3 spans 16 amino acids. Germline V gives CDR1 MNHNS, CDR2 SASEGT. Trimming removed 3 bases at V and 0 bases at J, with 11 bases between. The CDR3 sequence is CASSDQRGATNEKLFF. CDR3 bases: TGTGCCAGCAGTGACCAGCGGGGCGCAACTAATGAAAAACTGTTTTTT.

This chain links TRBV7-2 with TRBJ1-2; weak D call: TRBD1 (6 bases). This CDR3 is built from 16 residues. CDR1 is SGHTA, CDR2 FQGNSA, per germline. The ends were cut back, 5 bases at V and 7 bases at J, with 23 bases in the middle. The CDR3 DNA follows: TGTGCCAGCAGCGAACCGAGGGGGGGGAAGGTCGGTGGCTACACCTTC. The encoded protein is CASSEPRGGKVGGYTF.

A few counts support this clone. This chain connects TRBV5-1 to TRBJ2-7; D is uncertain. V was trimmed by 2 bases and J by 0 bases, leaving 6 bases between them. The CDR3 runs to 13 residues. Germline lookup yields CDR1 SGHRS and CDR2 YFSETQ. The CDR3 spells CASSFASSYEQYF. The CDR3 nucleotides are TGCGCCAGCAGCTTCGCGAGCTCCTACGAGCAGTACTTC.

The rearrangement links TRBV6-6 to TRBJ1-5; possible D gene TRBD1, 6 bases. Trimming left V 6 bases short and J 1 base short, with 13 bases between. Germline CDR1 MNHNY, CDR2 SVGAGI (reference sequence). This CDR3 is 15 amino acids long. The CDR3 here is CASSLEGGSNQPQHF. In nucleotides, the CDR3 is TGTGCCAGCAGCCTTGAAGGGGGAAGCAATCAGCCCCAGCATTTT.

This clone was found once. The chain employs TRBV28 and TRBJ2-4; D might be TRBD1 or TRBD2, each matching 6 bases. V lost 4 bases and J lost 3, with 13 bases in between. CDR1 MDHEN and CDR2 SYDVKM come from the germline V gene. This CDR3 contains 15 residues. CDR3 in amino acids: CASSWGAGGKNIQYF. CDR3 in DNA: TGTGCCAGCAGTTGGGGGGCCGGGGGCAAAAACATTCAGTACTTC.